This TCR beta chain was documented in a study of T cells after yellow fever vaccination. Overall study: It was SMART-Seq v4 Ultra Low Input that prepared the fractions with low cell numbers. Study findings and constraints: Abundant bulk-derived clonotypes could contaminate FACS-sorted repertoires.

The V and J ends lost 5 bases and 2 bases, in that order; junction bases with no gene match: 10. The germline V gene has CDR1 SGHTA and CDR2 FQGNSA. The length of the CDR3 is 16 residues. TCRdb recomputed calls from the 5' RACE reads with MiXCR, one row per CDR3 protein. The table records about 330,000 distinct CDR3 sequences, 6.8% of them present only once. There are many counts of this clonotype. Its specificity is not known. J is TRBJ2-3 and V is TRBV7-2, with TRBD2 matching 7 bases. The sample was PBMCs, taken approximately 47 days after the first yellow fever vaccination. This receptor was obtained from a man between 18 and 35 years old who received the YFV17D yellow fever vaccine. The CDR3 DNA sequence: TGTGCCAGCAGCCGAGCTAGCGGTGCCACCACAGATACGCAGTATTTT. It is translated as CASSRASGATTDTQYF.